This TCR beta chain was found in a study of shared clonotypes between healthy human individuals. Study context: CD4 naive and CD4 memory each took three plates per donor, while CD8 naive took two and CD8 memory one.

Positive CCR7 selection of CD45RO-negative cells yielded the naive CD8 cells, and terminally differentiated effector memory CD45RA+ cells were excluded. The donor cohort consisted entirely of Caucasian adults residing in Nashville, Tennessee. Study processing details: Junction-only immunoSEQ sequences carried no quality scores, so filtering differed. Sequencing used immunoSEQ multiplex PCR; TCRdb keeps in-frame clones, though not all of them. V, J and clone size are those of that table, while D and trimming were read from the DNA. The sample contains under 850,000 clones, over 90% of which appear only once. From germline, CDR1 is SGHTA and CDR2 FQGTGA. Trimming removed 2 bases from V and 2 bases from J; junction bases left unmatched: 7. The CDR3 is 17 amino acids. As regards this clone: Its antigen is unknown.

Whole-study results and caveats: The generation probabilities recorded for non-shared clonotypes fell below those of clonotypes shared by all four donors.

Material: naive CD8+ T cells sorted from blood. The chain carries TRBV7-3 and TRBJ2-2; 8 bases align to TRBD1. The TCR was taken from a man younger than 45 in good health. The CDR3 DNA reads TGTGCCAGCAGCTTATATCCGCAGGGGGCCAACACCGGGGAGCTGTTTTTT. The encoded protein is CASSLYPQGANTGELFF.